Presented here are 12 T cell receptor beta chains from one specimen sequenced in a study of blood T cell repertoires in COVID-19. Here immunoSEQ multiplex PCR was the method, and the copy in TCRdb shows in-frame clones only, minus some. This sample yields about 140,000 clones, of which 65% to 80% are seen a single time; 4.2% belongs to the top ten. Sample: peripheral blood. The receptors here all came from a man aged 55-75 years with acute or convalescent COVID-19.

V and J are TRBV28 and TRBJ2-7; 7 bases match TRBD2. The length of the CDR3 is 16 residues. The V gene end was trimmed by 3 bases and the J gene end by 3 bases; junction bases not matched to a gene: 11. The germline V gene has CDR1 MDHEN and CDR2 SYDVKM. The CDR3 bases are TGTGCCAGCAGTTTCCTGGGAGGGGTATCTTACTACGAGCAGTACTTC. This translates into CASSFLGGVSYYEQYF.

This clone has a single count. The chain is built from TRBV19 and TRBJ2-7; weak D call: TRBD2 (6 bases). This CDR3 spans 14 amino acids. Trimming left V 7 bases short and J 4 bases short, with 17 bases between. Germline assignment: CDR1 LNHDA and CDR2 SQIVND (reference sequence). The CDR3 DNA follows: TGTGCCAGTACCGATACCCATGGGGGGTACGAGCAGTACTTC. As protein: CASTDTHGGYEQYF. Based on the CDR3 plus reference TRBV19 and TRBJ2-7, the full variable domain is DGGITQSPKYLFRKEGQNVTLSCEQNLNHDAMYWYRQDPGQGLRLIYYSQIVNDFQKGDIAEGYSVSREKKESFPLTVTSAQKNPTAFYLCASTDTHGGYEQYFGPGTRLTVT.

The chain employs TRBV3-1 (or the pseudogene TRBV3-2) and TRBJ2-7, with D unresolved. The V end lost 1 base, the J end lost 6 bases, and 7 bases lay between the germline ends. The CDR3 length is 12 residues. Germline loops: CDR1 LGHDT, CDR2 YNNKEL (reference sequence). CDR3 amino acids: CASSQGPSEQYF. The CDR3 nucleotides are TGTGCCAGCAGCCAAGGTCCCTCCGAGCAGTACTTC.

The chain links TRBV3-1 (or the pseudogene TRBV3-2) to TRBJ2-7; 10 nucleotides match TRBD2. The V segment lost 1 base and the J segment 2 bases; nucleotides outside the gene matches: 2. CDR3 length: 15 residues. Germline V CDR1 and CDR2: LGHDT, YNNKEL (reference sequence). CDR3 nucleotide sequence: TGTGCCAGCAGCCAAGCGAGCGGGAGGGCCTACGAGCAGTACTTC. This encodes CASSQASGRAYEQYF.

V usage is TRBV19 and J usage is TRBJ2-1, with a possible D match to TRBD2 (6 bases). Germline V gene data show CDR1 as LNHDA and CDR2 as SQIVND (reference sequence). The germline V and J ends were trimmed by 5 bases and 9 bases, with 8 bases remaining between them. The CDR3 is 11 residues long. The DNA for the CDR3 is TGTGCCAGTAGTTTAGCGGTTGAGCAGTTCTTC. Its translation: CASSLAVEQFF.

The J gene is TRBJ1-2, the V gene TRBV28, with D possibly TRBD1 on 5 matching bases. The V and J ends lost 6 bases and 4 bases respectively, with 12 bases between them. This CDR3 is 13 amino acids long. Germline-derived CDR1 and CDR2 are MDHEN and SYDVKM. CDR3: CASRFPRGYGYTF. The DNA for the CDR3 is TGTGCCAGCAGATTCCCTAGGGGCTATGGCTACACCTTC.

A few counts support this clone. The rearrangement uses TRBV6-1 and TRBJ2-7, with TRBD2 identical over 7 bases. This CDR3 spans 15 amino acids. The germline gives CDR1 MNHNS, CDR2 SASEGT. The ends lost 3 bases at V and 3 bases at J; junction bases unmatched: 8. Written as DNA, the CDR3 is TGTGCCAGCAGTGATTTCCGTGGGAGGGGCTACGAGCAGTACTTC. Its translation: CASSDFRGRGYEQYF.

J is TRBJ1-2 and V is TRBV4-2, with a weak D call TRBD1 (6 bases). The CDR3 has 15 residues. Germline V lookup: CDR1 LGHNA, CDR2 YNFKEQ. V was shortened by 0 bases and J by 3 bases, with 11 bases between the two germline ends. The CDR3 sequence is CASSQESRTDYGYTF. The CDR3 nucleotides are TGTGCCAGCAGCCAAGAATCGCGGACAGACTATGGCTACACCTTC.

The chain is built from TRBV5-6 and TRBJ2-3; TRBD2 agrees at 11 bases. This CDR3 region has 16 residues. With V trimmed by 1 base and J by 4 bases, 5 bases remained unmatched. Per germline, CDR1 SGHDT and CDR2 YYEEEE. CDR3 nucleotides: TGTGCCAGCAGCTTGTCGACTAGCGGGATTTCAGATACGCAGTATTTT. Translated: CASSLSTSGISDTQYF. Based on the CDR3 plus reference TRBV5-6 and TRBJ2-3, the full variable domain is DAGVTQSPTHLIKTRGQQVTLRCSPKSGHDTVSWYQQALGQGPQFIFQYYEEEERQRGNFPDRFSGHQFPNYSSELNVNALLLGDSALYLCASSLSTSGISDTQYFGPGTRLTVL.

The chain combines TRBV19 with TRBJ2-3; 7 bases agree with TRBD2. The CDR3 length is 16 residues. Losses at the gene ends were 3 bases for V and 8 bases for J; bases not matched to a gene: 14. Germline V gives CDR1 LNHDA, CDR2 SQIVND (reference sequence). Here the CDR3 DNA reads TGTGCCAGTAGTATCGATGCTAGCGGAATGGGGGGTACGCAGTATTTT. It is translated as CASSIDASGMGGTQYF.

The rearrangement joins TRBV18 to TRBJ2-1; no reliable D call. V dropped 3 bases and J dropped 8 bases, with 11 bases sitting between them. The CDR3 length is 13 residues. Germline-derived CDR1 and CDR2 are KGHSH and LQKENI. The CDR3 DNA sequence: TGTGCCAGCTCACCCCCCGTTCTCGATGAGCAGTTCTTC. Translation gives CASSPPVLDEQFF.

Here the CDR3 reads CASSLDQASVGKLFF. The CDR3, as DNA: TGTGCCAGCAGCTTAGATCAGGCCTCGGTTGGAAAACTGTTTTTT. The chain couples TRBV11-2 to TRBJ1-4; the D is unclear. This CDR3 has 15 residues. V was pared by 0 bases and J by 10 bases, with 15 bases between. CDR1 and CDR2 from the germline V gene are SGHAT and FQNNGV. The complete variable domain, with remaining parts taken from reference TRBV11-2 and TRBJ1-4, reads EAGVAQSPRYKIIEKRQSVAFWCNPISGHATLYWYQQILGQGPKLLIQFQNNGVVDDSQLPKDRFSAERLKGVDSTLKIQPAKLEDSAVYLCASSLDQASVGKLFFGSGTQLSVL.